These T cell receptor beta chains were read from a single sample in a study of CD8 T cells in ankylosing spondylitis. Each CDR3 protein is one row after TCRdb ran MiXCR on the 5' RACE reads. This table has fewer than 550,000 distinct CDR3 sequences, about 5.4% appearing once. Sequenced material: blood, either unsorted or a sorted T cell fraction (not recorded which). These receptors were collected from a male donor with ankylosing spondylitis. Each CDR3 is given with its conserved first and last residue. Fields, in order: D gene, clone size, V gene, J gene, CDR3 DNA, CDR3 protein. The D gene is left open where the match is weak. Only some rows state a clone size, as once, few, many or a class for expanded clones.

TRBD1	few	TRBV28	TRBJ2-1	TGTGCCAGCAGTTTGGGGGGACAGGGCCATGAGCAGTTCTTC	CASSLGGQGHEQFF
.	many	TRBV15	TRBJ1-1	TGTGCCACCAGCAGAGGTGGGACGCGATCGACTGAAGCTTTCTTT	CATSRGGTRSTEAFF
.	many	TRBV5-1	TRBJ2-3	TGCGCCAGCAGGTCCCGAGACAGAGGCACAGATACGCAGTATTTT	CASRSRDRGTDTQYF
.	many	TRBV12-3/TRBV12-4	TRBJ2-5	TGTGCCAGCAGTACAGGGTATCAAGAGACCCAGTACTTC	CASSTGYQETQYF
.	many	TRBV18	TRBJ1-1	TGTGCCAGCTACCAGTGGGGTTTTGAAGCTTTCTTT	CASYQWGFEAFF
.	.	TRBV5-6	TRBJ2-7	TGTGCCAGCGGCTCCGGTCCCTTCTGCGAGCAGTACTTC	CASGSGPFCEQYF
.	.	TRBV7-8	TRBJ2-7	TGTGCCAGCAGCTCATCCCCACGTAGAAACGAGCAGTACTTC	CASSSSPRRNEQYF
.	many	TRBV29-1	TRBJ2-7	TGCAGCGTCGAGGTGGCAGGTGCCGTCGACGAGCAGTACTTC	CSVEVAGAVDEQYF
.	few	TRBV4-2	TRBJ2-7	TGTGCCAGCAGCCAAGGCGGAGGCGCTAACTCCTACGAGCAGTACTTC	CASSQGGGANSYEQYF
.	many	TRBV7-9	TRBJ1-5	TGTGCCAGCAGCGAGGGAGGGGCGGAAAATCAGCCCCAGCATTTT	CASSEGGAENQPQHF
TRBD2	.	TRBV12-3/TRBV12-4	TRBJ2-1	TGTGCCTTCTGTTACCGCGGACTAGCGCTAACTGTCGGGAATGAGCAGTTCTTC	CAFCYRGLALTVGNEQFF
.	.	TRBV5-5	TRBJ2-5	TGTGCCAGCAGCTCCCCACAGGGAATGGGAGAGACCCAGTACTTC	CASSSPQGMGETQYF
.	many	TRBV20-1	TRBJ1-6	TGCAGTGCTAGTGACTCAGGGTATAATTCACCCCTCCACTTT	CSASDSGYNSPLHF
.	many	TRBV20-1	TRBJ1-3	TGCAGTGCAAACCGGGCCTACGCCGGGAACACCATATATTTT	CSANRAYAGNTIYF
.	many	TRBV5-1	TRBJ2-7	TGCGCCAGCGCCAATACACCCAGCTCCTACGAGCAGTACTTC	CASANTPSSYEQYF
TRBD2	many	TRBV7-8	TRBJ2-5	TGTGCCAGCAGCTTAGGCGGGGGGACCCTCGGTGAGACCCAGTACTTC	CASSLGGGTLGETQYF
TRBD2	many	TRBV12-3/TRBV12-4	TRBJ2-1	TGTGCCAGCAGCCCCCTAGCGGACTATTACAATGAGCAGTTCTTC	CASSPLADYYNEQFF
.	.	TRBV7-2	TRBJ2-7	TGTGCCAGCAGCTCGGAGGGGGCAGGAGAGCAGTACTTC	CASSSEGAGEQYF
TRBD2	many	TRBV29-1	TRBJ2-7	TGCAGCGTTTACCTAGCGGGAGACAGCTCCTACGAGCAGTACTTC	CSVYLAGDSSYEQYF
TRBD2	.	TRBV24-1	TRBJ2-5	TGTGCCACCAAAGGATCACTAGCGGGAGGGGAAGAGACCCAGTACTTC	CATKGSLAGGEETQYF
.	many	TRBV12-3/TRBV12-4	TRBJ1-1	TGTGCCAGCAGTCTCGTCGGGGAGACTGAAGCTTTCTTT	CASSLVGETEAFF
.	many	TRBV5-1	TRBJ1-2	TGCGCCAGCAGCAGAGCTGTCAACTATGGCTACACCTTC	CASSRAVNYGYTF
.	many	TRBV6-1	TRBJ1-5	TGTGCCAGCAGCCCGCTGCAGAGCAATCAGCCCCAGCATTTT	CASSPLQSNQPQHF
TRBD1	few	TRBV7-8	TRBJ1-1	TGTGCCAGCAGCTCGAGCCCCGGGACAGGGGGCTTGAAAACTGAAGCTTTCTTT	CASSSSPGTGGLKTEAFF
.	many	TRBV20-1	TRBJ1-5	TGCAGTGCTAGGGACCGGATAAGAGGTAGCAATCAGCCCCAGCATTTT	CSARDRIRGSNQPQHF
TRBD1	many	TRBV15	TRBJ1-2	TGTGCCACCAGCAGAGATTTGACAGGGGGCTACACCTTC	CATSRDLTGGYTF
.	many	TRBV12-3/TRBV12-4	TRBJ1-4	TGTGCCACCCAGCCCTTGGGCAATGAAAAACTGTTTTTT	CATQPLGNEKLFF
.	many	TRBV15	TRBJ1-2	TGTGCCACCAGCAGCGGACAGTTGGATAACTATGGCTACACCTTC	CATSSGQLDNYGYTF
.	many	TRBV27	TRBJ1-5	TGTGCCTTTCCCCCTGGGAATCAGCCCCAGCATTTT	CAFPPGNQPQHF
TRBD2	many	TRBV20-1	TRBJ2-1	TGCAGTGCTAGGACTAGCGGGCCTACCTACAATGAGCAGTTCTTC	CSARTSGPTYNEQFF
TRBD1	.	TRBV5-5	TRBJ1-1	TGTGCCAGCAGCCCCCGGACAGGGGATCCATCTGAAGCTTTCTTT	CASSPRTGDPSEAFF
.	many	TRBV21-1	TRBJ2-5	TGTGCCAGCAGCAAAGAACTAGCGGGAGGAGGGCAAGAGACCCAGTACTTC	CASSKELAGGGQETQYF
.	.	TRBV4-3	TRBJ1-2	TGCGCCAGCAGCCATGACAGGCGGGGAGGCTACACCTTC	CASSHDRRGGYTF
TRBD2	few	TRBV7-2	TRBJ2-3	TGTGCCAGCAGCGCCGGAGGAAGAGCGGGAGGTTGGGATACGCAGTATTTT	CASSAGGRAGGWDTQYF
.	many	TRBV7-7	TRBJ2-7	TGTGCTAGCAGCCCCGGTCGGGGCAAGAGCAACGAGCAGTACTTC	CASSPGRGKSNEQYF
TRBD2	many	TRBV4-2	TRBJ2-7	TGTGCCAGCAGCCGAGAAGGACTAGCGGGGGCCCTTAACTACGAGCAGTACTTC	CASSREGLAGALNYEQYF
.	many	TRBV5-1	TRBJ1-5	TGCGCCAGCAGCTTGACGGGGGGAATGGATCAGCCCCAGCATTTT	CASSLTGGMDQPQHF
.	few	TRBV5-4	TRBJ2-7	TGTGCCAGCAGCTTGGAGGGGGTGCGGTACGAGCAGTACTTC	CASSLEGVRYEQYF
TRBD2	many	TRBV20-1	TRBJ2-3	TGCAGTGCTAGCGGCGGGACTAGCTCGGATACGCAGTATTTT	CSASGGTSSDTQYF
TRBD1	.	TRBV9	TRBJ1-4	TGTGCCAGCAGCGGGGGTGGACAGGGACGCGAAAAACTGTTTTTT	CASSGGGQGREKLFF
.	few	TRBV7-9	TRBJ2-3	TGTGCCAGCAGCTTAGCGTTCGCTGGCACAGATACGCAGTATTTT	CASSLAFAGTDTQYF